The T cell receptor beta chain under discussion was sequenced for a study of identical twins. Broader study findings: Sequences that were out-of-frame, alpha and twin-shared displayed an excess of low generation probability.

As to this clonotype: The antigen remains unidentified.

Template switching created a universal primer site, and the cDNA included unique molecular identifiers. One entry per CDR3 protein results from TCRdb running MiXCR on the 5' RACE reads. The top ten clones hold less than 0.35% of a sample with some 1,600,000 distinct CDR3 sequences, about 30% of them seen once. The TCR sequence derives from a newborn girl in good health. Sequences were obtained from cord blood.

CDR3 sequence reads: CAISVLNNEQFF. CDR3 DNA: TGTGCCATCAGTGTGTTAAACAATGAGCAGTTCTTC. The rearrangement links TRBV10-3 to TRBJ2-1; D ambiguous. This CDR3 contains 12 residues. Per the germline V gene, CDR1 is ENHRY and CDR2 is SYGVKD. V was pared by 4 bases and J by 5 bases, with 6 bases between.